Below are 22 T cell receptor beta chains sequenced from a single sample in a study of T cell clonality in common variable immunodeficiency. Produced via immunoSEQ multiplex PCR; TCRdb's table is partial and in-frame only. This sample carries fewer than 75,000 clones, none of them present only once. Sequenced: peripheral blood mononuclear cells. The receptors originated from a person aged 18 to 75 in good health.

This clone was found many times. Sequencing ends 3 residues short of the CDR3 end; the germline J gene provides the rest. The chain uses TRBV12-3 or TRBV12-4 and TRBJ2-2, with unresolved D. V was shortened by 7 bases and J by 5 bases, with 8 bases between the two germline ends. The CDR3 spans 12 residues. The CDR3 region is CASIFSTGELFF. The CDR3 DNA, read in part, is TGTGCCAGCATATTCTCGACCGGGGAG.

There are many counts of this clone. The part of the CDR3 DNA that was read is TGTGCCTGGAGTGTAGAGGCGGCCTCTGGAAACACC. This translates into CAWSVEAASGNT. The CDR3 in full is CAWSVEAASGNTIYF. The J gene is TRBJ1-3, the V gene TRBV30, with D unresolved. Read sequence stops 3 residues before the CDR3 end, and the germline J gene provides the missing end. V lost 0 bases, J lost 0 bases, and 9 bases lay in between. The germline V gene encodes CDR1 GTSNPN and CDR2 SVGIG (reference sequence). This CDR3 spans 15 amino acids.

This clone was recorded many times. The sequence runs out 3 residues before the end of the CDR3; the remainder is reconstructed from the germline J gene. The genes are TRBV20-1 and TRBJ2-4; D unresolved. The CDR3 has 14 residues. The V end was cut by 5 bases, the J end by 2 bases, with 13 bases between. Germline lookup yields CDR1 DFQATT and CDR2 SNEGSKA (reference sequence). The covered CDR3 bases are TGCAGTGCTGCCCCTATCGTGACCAAAAACATT. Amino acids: CSAAPIVTKNI. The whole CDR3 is CSAAPIVTKNIQYF.

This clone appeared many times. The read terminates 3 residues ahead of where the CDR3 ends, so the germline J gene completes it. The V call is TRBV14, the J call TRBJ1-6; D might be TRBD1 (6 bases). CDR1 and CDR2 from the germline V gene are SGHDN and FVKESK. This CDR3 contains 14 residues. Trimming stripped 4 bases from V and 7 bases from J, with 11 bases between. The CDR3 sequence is CASSPGGWNSPLHF. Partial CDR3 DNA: TGTGCCAGCAGCCCTGGGGGCTGGAATTCACCC.

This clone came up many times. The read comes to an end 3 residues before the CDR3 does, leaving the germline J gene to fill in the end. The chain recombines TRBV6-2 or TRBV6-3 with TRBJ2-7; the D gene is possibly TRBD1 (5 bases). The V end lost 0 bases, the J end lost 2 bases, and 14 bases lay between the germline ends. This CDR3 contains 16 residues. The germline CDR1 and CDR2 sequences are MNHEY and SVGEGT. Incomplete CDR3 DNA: TGTGCCAGCAGTTACTCGAAGTTAGGGGATGCCTACGAG. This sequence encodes CASSYSKLGDAYE. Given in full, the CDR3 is CASSYSKLGDAYEQYF.

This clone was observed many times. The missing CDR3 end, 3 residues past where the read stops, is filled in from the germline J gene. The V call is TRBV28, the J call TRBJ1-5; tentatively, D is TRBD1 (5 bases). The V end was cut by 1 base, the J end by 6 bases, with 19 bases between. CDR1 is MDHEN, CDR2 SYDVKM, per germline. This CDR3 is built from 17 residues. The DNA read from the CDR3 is TGTGCCAGCAGTTTATTGGGGGTGGGGGGGGTTGGTCAGCCC. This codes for CASSLLGVGGVGQP. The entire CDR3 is CASSLLGVGGVGQPQHF.

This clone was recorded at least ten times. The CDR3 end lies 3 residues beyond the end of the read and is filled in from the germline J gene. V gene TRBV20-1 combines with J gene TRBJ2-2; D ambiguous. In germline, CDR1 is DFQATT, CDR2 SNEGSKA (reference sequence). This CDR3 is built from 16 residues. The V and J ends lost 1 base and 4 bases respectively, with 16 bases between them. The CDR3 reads CSARGSLSLGTGELFF. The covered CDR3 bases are TGCAGTGCTAGAGGGTCTCTTAGCTTGGGCACCGGGGAG.

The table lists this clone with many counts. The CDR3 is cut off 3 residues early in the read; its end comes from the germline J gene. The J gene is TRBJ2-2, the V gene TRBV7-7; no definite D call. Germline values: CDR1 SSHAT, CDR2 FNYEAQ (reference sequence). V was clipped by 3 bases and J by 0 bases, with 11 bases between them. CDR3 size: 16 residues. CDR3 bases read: TGTGCCAGCAGCTTGAATCCTTACACGAACACCGGGGAG. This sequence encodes CASSLNPYTNTGE. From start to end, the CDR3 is CASSLNPYTNTGELFF.

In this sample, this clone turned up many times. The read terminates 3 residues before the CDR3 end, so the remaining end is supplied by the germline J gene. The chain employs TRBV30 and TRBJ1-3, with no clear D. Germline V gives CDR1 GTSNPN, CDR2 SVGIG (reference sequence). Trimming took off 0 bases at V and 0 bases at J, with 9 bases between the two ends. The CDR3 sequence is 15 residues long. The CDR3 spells CAWSVAGNSGNTIYF. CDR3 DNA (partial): TGTGCCTGGAGTGTAGCAGGAAACTCTGGAAACACC.

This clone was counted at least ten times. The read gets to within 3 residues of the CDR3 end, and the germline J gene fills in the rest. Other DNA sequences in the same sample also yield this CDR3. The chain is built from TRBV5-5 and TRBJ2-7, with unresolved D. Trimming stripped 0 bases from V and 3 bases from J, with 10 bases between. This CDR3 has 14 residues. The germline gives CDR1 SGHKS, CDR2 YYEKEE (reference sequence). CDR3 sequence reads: CASSLVGRSYEQYF. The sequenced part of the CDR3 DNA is TGTGCCAGCAGCTTGGTCGGCAGGAGCTACGAG.

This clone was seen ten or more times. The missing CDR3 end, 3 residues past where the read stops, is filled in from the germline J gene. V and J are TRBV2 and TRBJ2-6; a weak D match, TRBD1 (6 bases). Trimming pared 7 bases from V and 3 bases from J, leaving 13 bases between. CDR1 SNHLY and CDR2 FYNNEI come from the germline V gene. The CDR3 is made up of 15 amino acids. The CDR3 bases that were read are TGTGCCAGCAACCCACAGGGAATTGGGGCCAACGTC. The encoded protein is CASNPQGIGANV. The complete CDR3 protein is CASNPQGIGANVLTF. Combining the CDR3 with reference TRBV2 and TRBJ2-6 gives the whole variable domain EPEVTQTPSHQVTQMGQEVILRCVPISNHLYFYWYRQILGQKVEFLVSFYNNEISEKSEIFDDQFSVERPDGSNFTLKIRSTKLEDSAMYFCASNPQGIGANVLTFGAGSRLTVL.

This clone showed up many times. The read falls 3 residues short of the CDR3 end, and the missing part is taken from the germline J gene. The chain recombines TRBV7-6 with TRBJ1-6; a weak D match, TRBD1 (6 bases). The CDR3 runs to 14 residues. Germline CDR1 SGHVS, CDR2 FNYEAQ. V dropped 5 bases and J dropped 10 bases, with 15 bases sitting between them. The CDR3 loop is CASSLRDNLSPLHF. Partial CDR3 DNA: TGTGCCAGCAGCCTACGGGACAATCTGTCACCC. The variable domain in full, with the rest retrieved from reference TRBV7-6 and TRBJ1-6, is GAGVSQSPRYKVTKRGQDVALRCDPISGHVSLYWYRQALGQGPEFLTYFNYEAQQDKSGLPNDRFSAERPEGSISTLTIQRTEQRDSAMYRCASSLRDNLSPLHFGNGTRLTVT.

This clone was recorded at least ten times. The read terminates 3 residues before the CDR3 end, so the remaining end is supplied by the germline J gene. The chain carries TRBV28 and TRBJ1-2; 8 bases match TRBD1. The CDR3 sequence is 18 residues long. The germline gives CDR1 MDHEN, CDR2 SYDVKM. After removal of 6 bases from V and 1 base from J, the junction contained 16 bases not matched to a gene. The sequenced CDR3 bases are TGTGCCAGCAGGGTCCTGTTGGACAGGGATCGAGTTAACTATGGC. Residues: CASRVLLDRDRVNYG. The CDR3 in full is CASRVLLDRDRVNYGYTF.

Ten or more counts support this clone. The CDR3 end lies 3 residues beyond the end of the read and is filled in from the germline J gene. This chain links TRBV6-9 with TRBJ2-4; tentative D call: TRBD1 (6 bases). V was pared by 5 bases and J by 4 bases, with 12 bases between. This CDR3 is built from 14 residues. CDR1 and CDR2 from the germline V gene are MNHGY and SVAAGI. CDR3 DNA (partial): TGTGCCAGCAGTCTTGGGGGCGCGAAAAACATT. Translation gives CASSLGGAKNI. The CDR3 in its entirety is CASSLGGAKNIQYF.

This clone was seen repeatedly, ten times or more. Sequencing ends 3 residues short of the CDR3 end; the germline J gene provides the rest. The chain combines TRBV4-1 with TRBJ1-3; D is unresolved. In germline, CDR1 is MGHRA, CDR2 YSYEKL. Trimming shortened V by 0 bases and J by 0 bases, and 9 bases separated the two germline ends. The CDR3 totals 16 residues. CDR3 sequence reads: CASSQEYGGSGNTIYF. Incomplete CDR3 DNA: TGCGCCAGCAGCCAAGAGTACGGCGGCTCTGGAAACACC.

The sequenced CDR3 bases are TGTGCCAGCACCGAAAGGGGGAACCAGCCC. Protein product: CASTERGNQP. The full CDR3 is CASTERGNQPQHF. V and J are TRBV2 and TRBJ1-5, with a possible D match to TRBD1 (6 bases). Coverage ceases 3 residues before the CDR3 finishes, and the germline J gene fills in the end. The CDR3 runs 13 residues. Germline CDR1 is SNHLY and CDR2 is FYNNEI. Deletions cut 7 bases from V and 7 bases from J, with 14 bases between.

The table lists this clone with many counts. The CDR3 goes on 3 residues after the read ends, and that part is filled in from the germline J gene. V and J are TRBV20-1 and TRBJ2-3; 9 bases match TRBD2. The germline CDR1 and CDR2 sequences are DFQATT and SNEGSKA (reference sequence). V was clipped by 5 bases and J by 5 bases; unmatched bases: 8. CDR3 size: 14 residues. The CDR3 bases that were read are TGCAGTGCTGAATCTAGCGGGGAATTAGATACG. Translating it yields CSAESSGELDT. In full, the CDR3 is CSAESSGELDTQYF.

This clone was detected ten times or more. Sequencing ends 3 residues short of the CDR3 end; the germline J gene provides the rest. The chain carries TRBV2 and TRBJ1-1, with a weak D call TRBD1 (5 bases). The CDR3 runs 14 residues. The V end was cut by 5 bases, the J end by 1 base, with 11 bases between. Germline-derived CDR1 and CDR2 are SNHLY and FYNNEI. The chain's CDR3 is CASSIPTANTEAFF. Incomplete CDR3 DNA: TGTGCCAGCAGTATACCGACAGCGAACACTGAA.

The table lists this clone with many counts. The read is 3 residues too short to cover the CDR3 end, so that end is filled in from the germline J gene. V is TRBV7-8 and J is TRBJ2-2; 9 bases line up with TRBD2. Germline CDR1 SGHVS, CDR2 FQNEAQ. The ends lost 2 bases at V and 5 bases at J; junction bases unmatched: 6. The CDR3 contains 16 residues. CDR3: CASSLSVAGGTGELFF. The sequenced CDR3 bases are TGTGCCAGCAGCTTATCAGTTGCGGGGGGGACCGGGGAG.

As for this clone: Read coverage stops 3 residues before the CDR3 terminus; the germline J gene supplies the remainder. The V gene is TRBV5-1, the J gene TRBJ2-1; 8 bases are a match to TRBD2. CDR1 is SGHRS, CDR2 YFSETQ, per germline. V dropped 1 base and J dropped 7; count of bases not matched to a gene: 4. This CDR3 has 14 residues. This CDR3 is CASSLTGGINEQFF. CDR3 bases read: TGCGCCAGCAGCTTGACGGGGGGGATTAATGAG.

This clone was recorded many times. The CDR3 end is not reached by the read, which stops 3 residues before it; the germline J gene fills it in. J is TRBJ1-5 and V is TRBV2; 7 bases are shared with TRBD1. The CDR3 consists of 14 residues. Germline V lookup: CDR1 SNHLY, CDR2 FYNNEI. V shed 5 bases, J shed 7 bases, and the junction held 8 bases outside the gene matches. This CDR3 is CASSSGTVRQPQHF. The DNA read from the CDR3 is TGTGCCAGCAGTTCCGGGACAGTTCGGCAGCCC.

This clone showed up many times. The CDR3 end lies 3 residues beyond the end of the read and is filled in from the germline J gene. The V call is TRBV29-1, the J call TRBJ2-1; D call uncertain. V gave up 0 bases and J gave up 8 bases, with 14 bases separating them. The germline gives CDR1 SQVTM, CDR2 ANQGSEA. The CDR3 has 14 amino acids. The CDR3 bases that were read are TGCAGCGTTGAAGATCGTGTGGGCCTCGATGAG. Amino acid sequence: CSVEDRVGLDE. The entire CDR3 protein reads CSVEDRVGLDEQFF.